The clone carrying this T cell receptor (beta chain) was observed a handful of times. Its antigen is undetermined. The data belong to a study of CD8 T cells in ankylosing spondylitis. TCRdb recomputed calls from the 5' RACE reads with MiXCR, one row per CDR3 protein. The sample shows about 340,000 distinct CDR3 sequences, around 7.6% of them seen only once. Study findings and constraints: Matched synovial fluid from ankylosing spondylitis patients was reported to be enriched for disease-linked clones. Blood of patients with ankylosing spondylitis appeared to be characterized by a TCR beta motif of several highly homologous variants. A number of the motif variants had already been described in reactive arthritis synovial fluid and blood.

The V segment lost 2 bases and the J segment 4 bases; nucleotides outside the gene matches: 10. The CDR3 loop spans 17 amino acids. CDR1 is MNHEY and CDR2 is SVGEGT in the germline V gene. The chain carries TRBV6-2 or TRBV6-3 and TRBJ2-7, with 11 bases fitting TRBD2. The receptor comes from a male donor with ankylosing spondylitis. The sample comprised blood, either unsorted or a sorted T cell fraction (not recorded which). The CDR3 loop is CASSYRLIAGGPYEQYF. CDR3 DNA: TGTGCCAGCAGTTACCGACTTATAGCGGGAGGGCCGTACGAGCAGTACTTC.